The T cell receptor beta chain described here comes from a study of cytomegalovirus exposure and HLA in healthy donors. Turning to the study itself: Both the approximately 130 validation repertoires and the 600 to 750 first-cohort repertoires used the same platform, as reported by a later analysis.

Study results and caveats: In vitro testing confirmed a few CMV-associated chains as specific for CMV antigens. Associated with cytomegalovirus, according to the listing, were about 160 TCR beta chains.

The CDR3 runs to 13 residues. The germline V and J ends were trimmed by 4 bases and 3 bases, with 11 bases remaining between them. Germline CDR1 and CDR2: SGHRS and YFSETQ. The donors were part of the validation cohort of over a hundred subjects. That cohort was separate from the first cohort, which comprised 700 or so subjects. Concerning this clone: Its antigen is unidentified.

Clones were read by immunoSEQ multiplex PCR, and TCRdb kept only the in-frame ones, dropping some. The sample carries some 140,000 clones, about 86% recorded once. Sequences were obtained from PBMCs. The clonotype originates from a man aged 18-30 years in good health and CMV-seropositive. The chain recombines TRBV5-1 with TRBJ2-7, with D possibly TRBD2 on 5 matching bases. This CDR3 is CASSLGLFYEQYF. The CDR3 DNA sequence: TGCGCCAGCAGCCTCGGACTCTTCTACGAGCAGTACTTC.